The 14 T cell receptor beta chains presented below share a single source sample, sequenced in a study of graft-versus-host responses after intestinal transplantation. Their recognized antigens are unknown. Repertoires were generated with immunoSEQ multiplex PCR, while TCRdb's copy carries only in-frame clones and drops some. This sample has tens of thousands of clones, with about nine tenths found just once. The sample was unstimulated CD4+ T cells sorted from spleen or lymph node cells, taken before transplant. The origin of the receptors is a human donor who was the organ donor for an intestinal transplant.

The V and J genes are TRBV7-8 and TRBJ1-4; 7 bases map to TRBD1. This CDR3 region has 16 residues. The J segment lost 7 bases and the V segment lost 5 bases, leaving 13 bases of the junction unmatched. CDR1 is SGHVS, CDR2 FQNEAQ, per germline. CDR3 in amino acids: CASSVVPTGTGEKLFF. Written as DNA, the CDR3 is TGTGCCAGCAGCGTAGTACCGACAGGGACGGGTGAAAAACTGTTTTTT.

This chain links TRBV27 with TRBJ2-2; perhaps D is TRBD1 or TRBD2 (5 bases each). The V gene lost 0 bases and the J gene lost 3 bases, with 8 bases spanning the gap. Germline CDR1 is MNHEY and CDR2 is SMNVEV (reference sequence). The length of the CDR3 is 15 residues. CDR3 nucleotides: TGTGCCAGCAGTTTATCGGGGACCCACACCGGGGAGCTGTTTTTT. This encodes CASSLSGTHTGELFF.

The chain employs TRBV6-5 and TRBJ1-4; weak D call: TRBD1 (5 bases). Trimming shortened V by 0 bases and J by 5 bases, and 10 bases separated the two germline ends. The V gene's germline CDR1 is MNHEY and CDR2 SVGAGI. This CDR3 region has 15 residues. The CDR3 is CASSYSNGGNEKLFF. The DNA of the CDR3 is TGTGCCAGCAGTTACTCGAATGGGGGGAATGAAAAACTGTTTTTT.

V usage is TRBV12-2 and J usage is TRBJ2-1; no DNA check was done on the table's D call, TRBD2. TRBV12-2 is a pseudogene segment. CDR3 length: 14 residues. The CDR3: CASRLAREYNEQFF. In nucleotides, the CDR3 is TGTGCAAGTCGCTTAGCGCGGGAGTACAATGAGCAGTTCTTC.

The CDR3 nucleotides read TGTGCCAGCAGTTACGACGGGACCTACGAGCAGTACTTC. Protein product: CASSYDGTYEQYF. This chain uses TRBV6-5 with TRBJ2-7; TRBD2 might be the D (5 bases). V was pared by 2 bases and J by 2 bases, with 7 bases between. Per germline, CDR1 MNHEY and CDR2 SVGAGI. The CDR3 contains 13 residues.

The rearrangement links TRBV7-9 to TRBJ2-2; maybe TRBD1 (6 bases). Germline CDR1 is SEHNR and CDR2 is FQNEAQ (reference sequence). The length of the CDR3 is 17 residues. Trimming stripped 1 base from V and 3 bases from J, with 15 bases between. The CDR3 sequence: CASSLGASGVDTGELFF. CDR3 DNA: TGTGCCAGCAGCTTAGGGGCGTCAGGGGTCGACACCGGGGAGCTGTTTTTT.

The V and J genes are TRBV18 and TRBJ1-6; 9 positions agree with TRBD1. The CDR3 is 15 amino acids. CDR1 and CDR2 (germline): KGHSH, LQKENI. The ends lost 2 bases at V and 9 bases at J; junction bases unmatched: 5. The CDR3 here is CASSPGQGPGSPLHF. CDR3 nucleotides: TGTGCCAGCTCACCAGGACAGGGGCCGGGTTCACCCCTCCACTTT.

This clone was observed once. The chain uses TRBV28 and TRBJ2-7, with TRBD2 as a possible D gene (6 bases). V lost 5 bases and J 0 bases, leaving 20 bases between the germline ends. Germline V gives CDR1 MDHEN, CDR2 SYDVKM. The CDR3 loop spans 17 amino acids. This chain's CDR3 is CASSPTGPRTTSYEQYF. CDR3 DNA: TGTGCCAGCAGTCCAACCGGGCCCAGGACTACCTCCTACGAGCAGTACTTC. The full variable domain, its missing parts supplied by reference TRBV28 and TRBJ2-7, is DVKVTQSSRYLVKRTGEKVFLECVQDMDHENMFWYRQDPGLGLRLIYFSYDVKMKEKGDIPEGYSVSREKKERFSLILESASTNQTSMYLCASSPTGPRTTSYEQYFGPGTRLTVT.

The chain uses TRBV19 and TRBJ1-1, with 7 bases that match TRBD1. The CDR3 is made up of 13 amino acids. V dropped 5 bases and J dropped 4; count of bases not matched to a gene: 4. CDR1 and CDR2 from the germline V gene are LNHDA and SQIVND (reference sequence). DNA of the CDR3: TGTGCCAGTAGTCAGGGGGAGGGCACTGAAGCTTTCTTT. This encodes CASSQGEGTEAFF.

The chain joins TRBV19 to TRBJ2-1; TRBD2 agrees at 10 bases. The CDR3 contains 14 residues. The germline gives CDR1 LNHDA, CDR2 SQIVND (reference sequence). V was clipped by 1 base and J by 9 bases; unmatched bases: 3. DNA of the CDR3: TGTGCCAGTAGTATAGCCCTAGCGGGAGTTGAGCAGTTCTTC. It codes for CASSIALAGVEQFF.

V is TRBV28 and J is TRBJ1-5; 7 bases agree with TRBD1. J gave up 5 bases and V 3 bases, and 4 bases lay outside the gene matches. Per the germline V gene, CDR1 is MDHEN and CDR2 is SYDVKM. This CDR3 has 14 residues. The DNA for the CDR3 is TGTGCCAGCAGTTTTGGACAGGCCTATCAGCCCCAGCATTTT. Its translation: CASSFGQAYQPQHF.

This chain joins TRBV6-6 and TRBJ1-5; TRBD1 agrees at 8 bases. Germline V lookup: CDR1 MNHNY, CDR2 SVGAGI (reference sequence). The trim removed 0 bases at V and 5 bases at J, leaving 0 bases unmatched. This CDR3 spans 14 amino acids. This CDR3 is CASSYSTGDQPQHF. CDR3 nucleotide sequence: TGTGCCAGCAGTTACTCGACAGGGGATCAGCCCCAGCATTTT.

A single count supports this clone. The J gene is TRBJ2-7, the V gene TRBV19; 10 nucleotides line up with TRBD1. The CDR3 length is 15 residues. J gave up 4 bases and V 6 bases, and 9 bases lay outside the gene matches. Germline lookup yields CDR1 LNHDA and CDR2 SQIVND (reference sequence). The CDR3 nucleotides are TGTGCCAGTAGACAATCCCGGGACAGGGGTTACGAGCAGTACTTC. Encoded protein: CASRQSRDRGYEQYF.

To note about this clone: One junction end disagrees with the germline gene, perhaps due to a read error. The rearrangement joins TRBV9 to TRBJ2-6; D remains unclear. This CDR3 has 18 amino acids. Per the germline V gene, CDR1 is SGDLS and CDR2 is YYNGEE. The CDR3 sequence: CAGSVATWVPSGANVLTF. In DNA, the CDR3 is TGTGCCGGCAGCGTAGCTACGTGGGTACCCTCTGGGGCCAACGTCCTGACTTTC.